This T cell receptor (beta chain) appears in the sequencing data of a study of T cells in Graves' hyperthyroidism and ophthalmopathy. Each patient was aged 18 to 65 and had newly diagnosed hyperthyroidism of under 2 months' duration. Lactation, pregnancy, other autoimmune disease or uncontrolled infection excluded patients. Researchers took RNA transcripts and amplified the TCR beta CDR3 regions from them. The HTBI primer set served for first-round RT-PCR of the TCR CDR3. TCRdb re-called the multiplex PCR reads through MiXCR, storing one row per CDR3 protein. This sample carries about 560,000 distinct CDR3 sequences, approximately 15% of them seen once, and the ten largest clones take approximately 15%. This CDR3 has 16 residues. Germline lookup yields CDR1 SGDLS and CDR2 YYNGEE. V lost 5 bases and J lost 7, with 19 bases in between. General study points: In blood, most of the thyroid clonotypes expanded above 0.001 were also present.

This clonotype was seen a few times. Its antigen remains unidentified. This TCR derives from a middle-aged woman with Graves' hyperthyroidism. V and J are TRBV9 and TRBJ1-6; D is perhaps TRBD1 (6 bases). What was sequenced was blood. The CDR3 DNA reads TGTGCCAGCAGACCCGGAGCTGGGGGCTCAAATTCACCCCTCCACTTT. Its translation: CASRPGAGGSNSPLHF. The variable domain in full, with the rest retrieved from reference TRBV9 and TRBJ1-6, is DSGVTQTPKHLITATGQRVTLRCSPRSGDLSVYWYQQSLDQGLQFLIQYYNGEERAKGNILERFSAQQFPDLHSELNLSSLELGDSALYFCASRPGAGGSNSPLHFGNGTRLTVT.